This TCR beta chain is drawn from a study of technical replicates of blood from several donors (dated by TCRdb to about 2017). Library generation was performed with the immunoSEQ multiplex PCR assay. The immuneACCESS repertoire file appears here via TCRdb, limited to in-frame rearrangements. These files lack a portion of the clones; in checked studies, under half of the deficit traces to unresolved V genes, and the cause of the others is not known. The sample has roughly 48,000 clones on record, 80% to 95% of them singletons. Together, the top ten hold under 4% of the sample. On this clone: Its antigen specificity is not known. The record has no base qualities; no much larger clone is one base away.

V was cut back by 6 bases and J by 4 bases, leaving a gap of 15 bases between them. The germline V gene (reference sequence) specifies GTSNPN as CDR1 and SVGIG as CDR2. From its cysteine to its phenylalanine, the CDR3 spans 14 amino acids. Just the 42-base CDR3 DNA is kept, in frame starting at base 1. The receptor's source is a human donor in good health. Some clones in this sample may be carry-over from other donors' samples. The receptor chain draws on TRBV30 and TRBJ1-4, with the D gene too uncertain to name. Sequenced input: PBMCs. The CDR3 protein: CACPRRSGNEKLFF. The bases read TGTGCCTGTCCCCGGAGGTCGGGTAATGAAAAACTGTTTTTT.